Below, one T cell receptor beta chain is given with its context. Germline V gives CDR1 SGHTA, CDR2 FQGNSA. The CDR3 is 11 residues long. Trimming took 5 bases from V and 10 from J, leaving 9 bases between them. This entry belongs to a study of T cell changes during pregnancy in multiple sclerosis. Repertoires were generated with immunoSEQ multiplex PCR, while TCRdb's copy carries only in-frame clones and drops some. This sample has roughly 40,000 clones, with around nine tenths found just once. The chain carries TRBV7-2 and TRBJ2-1, with a possible D match to TRBD2 (5 bases). The sequencing used peripheral blood, collected before pregnancy. The receptor was isolated from a female donor with multiple sclerosis, enrolled in a pregnancy study. Here the CDR3 reads CASSPPGEQFF. The DNA of the CDR3 is TGTGCCAGCAGCCCCCCGGGAGAGCAGTTCTTC.